This T cell receptor (beta chain) was retrieved from a study of patients and donors after allogeneic stem cell transplantation. Each CDR3 protein is one row after TCRdb ran MiXCR on the RT-PCR reads. Among around 240,000 distinct CDR3 sequences listed, 14% were seen once. In its sample, this clonotype was seen a few times. This CDR3 is built from 16 residues. In germline, CDR1 is SGHTA, CDR2 FQGNSA. Trimming removed 1 base from V and 3 bases from J, with 16 bases in between. The genes are TRBV7-2 and TRBJ2-7; D possibly uses TRBD1 or TRBD2 (5 bases each). The material sequenced was blood, either unsorted or a sorted T cell fraction (not recorded which). The clonotype originates from a human donor who was either an allogeneic HSCT recipient or a stem cell or donor lymphocyte infusion donor (not recorded which). It is not recorded whose cells these are; they may come from a transplant donor. CDR3 sequence (DNA): TGTGCCAGCAGCTTAGGGGACCGGTTAGGAGGCTACGAGCAGTACTTC. Its translation is CASSLGDRLGGYEQYF.